What follows are 10 T cell receptor beta chains derived from one specimen sequenced in a study of blood T cells in healthy people across ages (dated by TCRdb to 2014 to 2015). The receptor library was made with 5' RACE. Sequenced using an Illumina HiSeq 2500. A second PCR of roughly 7 to 11 cycles was run with a J-beta primer mix and a sample-barcoded 5' primer. TCRdb reworked the public reads: Q25 trimming with fastp, MiXCR clone assembly, productive beta chains retained. Rows are combined by CDR3 protein, so each entry shows the most common genes and DNA. The sample table holds 1.5 million to 2 million distinct CDR3 sequences, of which just under 50% were seen once. Clones ranked in the top ten supply about 2.1% of the sample. The sequencing input was blood. These receptors all stem from a woman in her forties in good health.

This clonotype is a singleton in its sample. V and J are TRBV12-3 or TRBV12-4 and TRBJ1-2, with a weak D call TRBD1 (6 bases). The CDR3 is 14 residues long. V was trimmed by 5 bases and J by 9 bases, leaving 19 bases between them. The CDR3 DNA follows: TGTGCCAGCAGTACCAGGACAGCCACAGCGAGCTACACCTTC. It encodes CASSTRTATASYTF.

This clonotype was picked up a small number of times. The V call is TRBV2, the J call TRBJ2-7, with D perhaps TRBD1 (5 bases). The V and J ends lost 4 bases and 0 bases respectively, with 13 bases between them. CDR1 and CDR2 (germline): SNHLY, FYNNEI. This CDR3 has 15 amino acids. DNA for the CDR3: TGTGCCAGCAGTGGTTGGACACCTAGCTCCTACGAGCAGTACTTC. It is translated as CASSGWTPSSYEQYF.

The DNA for the CDR3 is TGTGCCAGCAGTTCGACAGGGGCCGGCACAGATACGCAGTATTTT. Protein sequence: CASSSTGAGTDTQYF. V usage is TRBV27 and J usage is TRBJ2-3, with 8 bases aligning to TRBD1. Trimming at V came to 4 bases and at J to 1 base, leaving 4 bases not matched to a gene. The CDR3 covers 15 residues. Germline V lookup: CDR1 MNHEY, CDR2 SMNVEV (reference sequence).

The V gene is TRBV29-1, the J gene TRBJ2-7; 7 bases map to TRBD1. Germline trimming cut 3 bases from V and 2 bases from J; bases unmatched to any gene: 16. The germline V gene has CDR1 SQVTM and CDR2 ANQGSEA. This CDR3 is built from 17 residues. This CDR3 is CSVEGGRRTGTAYEQYF. The CDR3 bases are TGCAGCGTTGAGGGTGGTAGGAGGACAGGAACCGCCTACGAGCAGTACTTC.

A single count supports this clonotype. The chain employs TRBV27 and TRBJ1-4, with TRBD1 identical over 8 bases. V gave up 6 bases and J gave up 4 bases; unmatched junction bases: 10. The CDR3 spans 16 residues. Germline V gene lookup returns CDR1 MNHEY and CDR2 SMNVEV (reference sequence). The CDR3 nucleotides read TGTGCCAGCAGCCCACCCAGGACAGGGAGTAATGAAAAACTGTTTTTT. It specifies CASSPPRTGSNEKLFF. Full variable domain (outside the CDR3, taken from reference TRBV27 and TRBJ1-4): EAQVTQNPRYLITVTGKKLTVTCSQNMNHEYMSWYRQDPGLGLRQIYYSMNVEVTDKGDVPEGYKVSRKEKRNFPLILESPSPNQTSLYFCASSPPRTGSNEKLFFGSGTQLSVL.

V gene TRBV3-1 combines with J gene TRBJ1-1, with D maybe TRBD1 (5 bases). This CDR3 is built from 18 residues. Trimming removed 1 base from V and 3 bases from J, with 21 bases in between. Germline lookup yields CDR1 LGHDT and CDR2 YNNKEL (reference sequence). The DNA for the CDR3 is TGTGCCAGCAGCCAAGGAGCGGGTTGGGGCCACCCGGACACTGAAGCTTTCTTT. It translates to CASSQGAGWGHPDTEAFF.

Concerning this clonotype itself: At one end the junction does not follow the germline gene, possibly because of a read error. The chain employs TRBV9 and TRBJ2-5, with D possibly matching TRBD2 (5 bases). This CDR3 contains 14 residues. In germline, CDR1 is SGDLS, CDR2 YYNGEE. CDR3 region: CASSPQTRQEAQYF. The CDR3 nucleotides read TGTGCCAGCAGCCCACAAACTAGGCAAGAGGCCCAGTACTTC.

This clonotype was seen many times. The junction departs from the called germline gene at one end, perhaps through a read error. The chain uses TRBV5-1 and TRBJ2-3; weak D call: TRBD2 (6 bases). Germline CDR1 is SGHRS and CDR2 is YFSETQ. This CDR3 is 14 amino acids long. CDR3 sequence reads: CASSPGLRTDTQYF. The CDR3 DNA sequence: TGTGCCAGCAGTCCGGGACTTCGCACAGATACGCAGTATTTT.

The rearrangement joins TRBV5-1 to TRBJ2-5; D possibly corresponds to TRBD1 (6 bases). The CDR3 spans 15 residues. The germline gives CDR1 SGHRS, CDR2 YFSETQ. V was shortened by 4 bases and J by 3 bases, with 16 bases between the two germline ends. CDR3 bases: TGCGCCAGCAGCCCTCCGGACAGTTGGAAAGAGACCCAGTACTTC. Protein sequence: CASSPPDSWKETQYF.

The V gene is TRBV4-3, the J gene TRBJ2-1; D perhaps matches TRBD2 (5 bases). Germline V gene sequence: CDR1 LGHNA, CDR2 YSLEER. Between the trimmed V and J ends, which lost 0 bases and 3 bases, there was a span of 15 bases. The CDR3 loop spans 17 amino acids. The CDR3 DNA is TGCGCCAGCAGCCAAGAAGCTATCGCGGGCGTCTACAATGAGCAGTTCTTC. Translated: CASSQEAIAGVYNEQFF.